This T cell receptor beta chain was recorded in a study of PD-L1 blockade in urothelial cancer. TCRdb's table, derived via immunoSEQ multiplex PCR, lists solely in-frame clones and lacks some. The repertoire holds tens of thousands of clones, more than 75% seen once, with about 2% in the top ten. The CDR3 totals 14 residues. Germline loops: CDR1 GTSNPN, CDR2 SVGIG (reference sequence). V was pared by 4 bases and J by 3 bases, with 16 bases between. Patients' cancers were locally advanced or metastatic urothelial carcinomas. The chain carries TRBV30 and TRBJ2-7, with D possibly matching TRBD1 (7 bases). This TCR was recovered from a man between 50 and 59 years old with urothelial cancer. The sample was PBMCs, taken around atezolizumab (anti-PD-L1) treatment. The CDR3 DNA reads TGTGCCTGGAAACCAGGGGGGTTAGACTACGAGCAGTACTTC. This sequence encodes CAWKPGGLDYEQYF.